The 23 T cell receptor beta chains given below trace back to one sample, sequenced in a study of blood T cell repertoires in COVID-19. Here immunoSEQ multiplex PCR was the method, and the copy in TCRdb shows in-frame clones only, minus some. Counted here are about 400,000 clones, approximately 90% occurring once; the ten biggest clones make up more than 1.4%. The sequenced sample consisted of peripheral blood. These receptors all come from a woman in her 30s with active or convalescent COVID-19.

The CDR3 DNA sequence: TGTGCCAGCTCACCACCCGGAGGGGCCGCGGTGGGGGCCAACGTCCTGACTTTC. Its translation: CASSPPGGAAVGANVLTF. This rearrangement joins TRBV18 to TRBJ2-6, with D perhaps TRBD2 (6 bases). Trimming took off 0 bases at V and 4 bases at J, with 16 bases between the two ends. The CDR3 has 18 residues. Germline lookup yields CDR1 KGHSH and CDR2 LQKENI. Combining the CDR3 with reference TRBV18 and TRBJ2-6 gives the whole variable domain NAGVMQNPRHLVRRRGQEARLRCSPMKGHSHVYWYRQLPEEGLKFMVYLQKENIIDESGMPKERFSAEFPKEGPSILRIQQVVRGDSAAYFCASSPPGGAAVGANVLTFGAGSRLTVL.

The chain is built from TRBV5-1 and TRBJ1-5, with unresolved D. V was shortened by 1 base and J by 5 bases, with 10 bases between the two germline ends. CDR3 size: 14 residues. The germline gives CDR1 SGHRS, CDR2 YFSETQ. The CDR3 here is CASSLSSGDQPQHF. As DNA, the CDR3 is TGCGCCAGCAGCTTGTCATCAGGCGATCAGCCCCAGCATTTT.

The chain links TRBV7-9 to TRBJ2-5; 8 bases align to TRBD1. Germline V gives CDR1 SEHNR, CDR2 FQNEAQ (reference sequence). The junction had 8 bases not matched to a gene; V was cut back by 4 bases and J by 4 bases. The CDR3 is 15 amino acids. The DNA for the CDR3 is TGTGCCAGCAGCTCCCAGGGGGCGGTTTCAGAGACCCAGTACTTC. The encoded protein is CASSSQGAVSETQYF.

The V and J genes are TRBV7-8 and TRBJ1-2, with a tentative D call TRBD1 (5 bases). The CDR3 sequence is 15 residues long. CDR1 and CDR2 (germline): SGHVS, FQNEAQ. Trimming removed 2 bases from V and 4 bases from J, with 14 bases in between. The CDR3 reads CASSLTRQSPYGYTF. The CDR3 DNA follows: TGTGCCAGCAGCTTAACCCGACAGAGCCCCTATGGCTACACCTTC. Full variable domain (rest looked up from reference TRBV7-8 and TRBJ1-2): GAGVSQSPRYKVAKRGQDVALRCDPISGHVSLFWYQQALGQGPEFLTYFQNEAQLDKSGLPSDRFFAERPEGSVSTLKIQRTQQEDSAVYLCASSLTRQSPYGYTFGSGTRLTVV.

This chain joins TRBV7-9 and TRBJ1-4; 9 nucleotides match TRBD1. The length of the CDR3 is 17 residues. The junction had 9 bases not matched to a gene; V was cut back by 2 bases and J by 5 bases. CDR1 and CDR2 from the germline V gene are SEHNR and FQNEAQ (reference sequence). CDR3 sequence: CASSLPVPTGGNEKLFF. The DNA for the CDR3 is TGTGCCAGCAGCTTACCAGTCCCGACAGGGGGGAATGAAAAACTGTTTTTT.

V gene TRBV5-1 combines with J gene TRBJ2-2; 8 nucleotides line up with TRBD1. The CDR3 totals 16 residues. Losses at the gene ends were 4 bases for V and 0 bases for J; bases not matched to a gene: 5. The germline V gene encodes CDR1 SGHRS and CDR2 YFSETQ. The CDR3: CASSPRTGPNTGELFF. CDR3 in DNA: TGCGCCAGCAGCCCGAGGACAGGGCCGAACACCGGGGAGCTGTTTTTT. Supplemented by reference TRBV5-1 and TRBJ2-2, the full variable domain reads KAGVTQTPRYLIKTRGQQVTLSCSPISGHRSVSWYQQTPGQGLQFLFEYFSETQRNKGNFPGRFSGRQFSNSRSEMNVSTLELGDSALYLCASSPRTGPNTGELFFGEGSRLTVL.

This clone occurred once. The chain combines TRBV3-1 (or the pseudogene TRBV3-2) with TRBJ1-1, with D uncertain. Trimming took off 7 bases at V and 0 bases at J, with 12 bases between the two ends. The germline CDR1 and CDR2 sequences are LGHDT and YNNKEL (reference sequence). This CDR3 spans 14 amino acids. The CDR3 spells CASTQLNMNTEAFF. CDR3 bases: TGTGCCAGCACCCAGTTGAACATGAACACTGAAGCTTTCTTT.

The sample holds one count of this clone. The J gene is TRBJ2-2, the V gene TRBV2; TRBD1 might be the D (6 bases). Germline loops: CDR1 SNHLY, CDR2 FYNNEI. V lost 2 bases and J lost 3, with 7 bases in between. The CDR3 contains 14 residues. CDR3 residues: CASSEQGYTGELFF. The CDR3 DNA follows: TGTGCCAGCAGTGAACAGGGGTACACCGGGGAGCTGTTTTTT.

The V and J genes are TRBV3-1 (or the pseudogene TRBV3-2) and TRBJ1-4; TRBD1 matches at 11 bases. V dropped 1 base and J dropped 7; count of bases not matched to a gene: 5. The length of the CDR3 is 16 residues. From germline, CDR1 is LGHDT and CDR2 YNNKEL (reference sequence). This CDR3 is CASSQAPGTGGEKLFF. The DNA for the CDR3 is TGTGCCAGCAGCCAAGCTCCCGGGACAGGGGGTGAAAAACTGTTTTTT.

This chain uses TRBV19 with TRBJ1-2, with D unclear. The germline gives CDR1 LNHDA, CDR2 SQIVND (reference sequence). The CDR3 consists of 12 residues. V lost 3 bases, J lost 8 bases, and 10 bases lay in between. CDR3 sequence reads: CASSMAVNGYTF. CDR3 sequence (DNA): TGTGCCAGTAGTATGGCAGTAAACGGCTACACCTTC.

CDR3 DNA: TGTGCCAGCAGCTTCAGACAGGGGGCGAGGGGGCGCGAGCAGTACTTC. Translating gives CASSFRQGARGREQYF. The chain recombines TRBV3-1 (or the pseudogene TRBV3-2) with TRBJ2-7, with 10 positions matching TRBD1. CDR3 length: 16 amino acids. Germline CDR1 LGHDT, CDR2 YNNKEL (reference sequence). Trimming removed 5 bases from V and 6 bases from J; junction bases left unmatched: 13.

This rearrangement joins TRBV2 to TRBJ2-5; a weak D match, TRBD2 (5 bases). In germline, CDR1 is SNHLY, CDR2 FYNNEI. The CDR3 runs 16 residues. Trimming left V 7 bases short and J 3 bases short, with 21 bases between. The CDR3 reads CASTTSGYRAKETQYF. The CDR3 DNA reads TGTGCCAGCACCACATCGGGGTACCGGGCTAAAGAGACCCAGTACTTC.

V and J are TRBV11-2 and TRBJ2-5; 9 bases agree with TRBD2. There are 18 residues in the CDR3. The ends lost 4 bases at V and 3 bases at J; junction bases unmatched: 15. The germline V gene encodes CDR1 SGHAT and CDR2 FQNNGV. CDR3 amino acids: CASSSGYAGGSVEETQYF. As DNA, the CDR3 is TGTGCCAGCAGCTCAGGGTACGCGGGAGGGTCGGTGGAAGAGACCCAGTACTTC.

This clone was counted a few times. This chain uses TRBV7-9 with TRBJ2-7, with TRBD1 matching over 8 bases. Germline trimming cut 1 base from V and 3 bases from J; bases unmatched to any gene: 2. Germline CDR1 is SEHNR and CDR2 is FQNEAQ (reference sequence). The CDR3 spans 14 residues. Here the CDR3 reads CASSLGTGFYEQYF. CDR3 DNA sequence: TGTGCCAGCAGCTTAGGGACAGGGTTCTACGAGCAGTACTTC.

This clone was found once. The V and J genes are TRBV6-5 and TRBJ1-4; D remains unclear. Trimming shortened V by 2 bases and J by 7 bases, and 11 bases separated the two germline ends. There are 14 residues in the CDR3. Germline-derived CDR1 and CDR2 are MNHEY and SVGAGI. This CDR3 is CASSYDRWSEKLFF. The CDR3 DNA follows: TGTGCCAGCAGTTACGACCGATGGAGTGAAAAACTGTTTTTT.

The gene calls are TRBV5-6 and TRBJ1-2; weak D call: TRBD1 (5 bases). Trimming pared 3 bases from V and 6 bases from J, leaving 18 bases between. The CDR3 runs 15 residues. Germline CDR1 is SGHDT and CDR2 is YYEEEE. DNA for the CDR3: TGTGCCAGCAGCTACCGCCGGACATATGAAAATGGCTACACCTTC. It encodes CASSYRRTYENGYTF. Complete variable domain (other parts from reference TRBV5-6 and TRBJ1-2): DAGVTQSPTHLIKTRGQQVTLRCSPKSGHDTVSWYQQALGQGPQFIFQYYEEEERQRGNFPDRFSGHQFPNYSSELNVNALLLGDSALYLCASSYRRTYENGYTFGSGTRLTVV.

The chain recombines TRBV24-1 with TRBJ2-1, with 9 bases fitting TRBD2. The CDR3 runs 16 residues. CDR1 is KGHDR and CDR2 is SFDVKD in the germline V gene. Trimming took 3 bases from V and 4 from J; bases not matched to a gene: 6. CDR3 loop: CATSDRAGGLYNEQFF. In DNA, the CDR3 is TGTGCCACCAGTGATCGCGCGGGAGGGCTTTACAATGAGCAGTTCTTC.

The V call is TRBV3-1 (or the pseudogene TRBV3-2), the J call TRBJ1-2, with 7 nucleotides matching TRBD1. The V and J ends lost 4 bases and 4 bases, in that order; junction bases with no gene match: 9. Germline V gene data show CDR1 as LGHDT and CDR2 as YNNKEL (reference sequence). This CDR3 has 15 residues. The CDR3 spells CASSLRDSPTYGYTF. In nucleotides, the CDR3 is TGTGCCAGCAGCCTCCGGGACAGCCCGACCTATGGCTACACCTTC.

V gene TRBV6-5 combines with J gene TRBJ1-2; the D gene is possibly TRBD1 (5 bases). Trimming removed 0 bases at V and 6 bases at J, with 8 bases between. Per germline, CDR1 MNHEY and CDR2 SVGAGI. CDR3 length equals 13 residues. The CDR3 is CASSYSSGNGYTF. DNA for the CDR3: TGTGCCAGCAGTTACTCGTCAGGGAATGGCTACACCTTC.

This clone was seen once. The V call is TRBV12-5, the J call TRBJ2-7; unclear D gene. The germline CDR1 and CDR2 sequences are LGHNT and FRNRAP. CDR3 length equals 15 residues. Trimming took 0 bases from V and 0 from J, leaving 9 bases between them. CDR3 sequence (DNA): TGTGCTAGTGGTTTGGTACTTGGTTCCTCCTACGAGCAGTACTTC. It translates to CASGLVLGSSYEQYF.

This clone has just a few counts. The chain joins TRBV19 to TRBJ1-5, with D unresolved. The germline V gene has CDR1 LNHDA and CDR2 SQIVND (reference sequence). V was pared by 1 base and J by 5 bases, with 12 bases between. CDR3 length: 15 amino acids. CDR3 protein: CASSIARGTDQPQHF. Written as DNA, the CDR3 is TGTGCCAGTAGTATAGCCCGGGGAACTGATCAGCCCCAGCATTTT.

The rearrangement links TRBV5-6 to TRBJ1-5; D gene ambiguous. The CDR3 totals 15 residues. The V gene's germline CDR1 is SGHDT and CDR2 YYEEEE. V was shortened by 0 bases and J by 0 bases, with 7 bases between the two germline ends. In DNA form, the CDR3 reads TGTGCCAGCAGCTTGGACGGGGATAGCAATCAGCCCCAGCATTTT. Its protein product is CASSLDGDSNQPQHF.

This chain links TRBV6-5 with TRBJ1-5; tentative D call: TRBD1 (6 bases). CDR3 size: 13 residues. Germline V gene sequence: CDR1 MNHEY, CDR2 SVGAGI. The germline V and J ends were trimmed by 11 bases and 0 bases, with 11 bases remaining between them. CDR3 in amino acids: CAPEGDSNQPQHF. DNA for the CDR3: TGTGCCCCTGAGGGGGATAGCAATCAGCCCCAGCATTTT.